The present T cell receptor (beta chain) was sequenced within a study of T cell responses to AZD1222 COVID-19 vaccine. Findings and caveats of the study: Donors skewed white British and female; clonal diversity was possibly underestimated.

To note about this clone: Its antigen is still unknown.

Trimming left V 6 bases short and J 3 bases short, with 17 bases between. Germline assignment: CDR1 MNHEY and CDR2 SVGAGI. The CDR3 runs to 15 residues. Produced via immunoSEQ multiplex PCR; TCRdb's table is partial and in-frame only. The table records 45,000 to 60,000 clones, 80% to 90% of them present only once. The source was peripheral blood, collected on day 0 of AZD1222 vaccination. This TCR derives from an adult in good health. The J gene is TRBJ2-5, the V gene TRBV6-5, with D perhaps matching TRBD1 or TRBD2 (5 bases each). CDR3 nucleotides: TGTGCCAGCAGGGGAATTTGGGGGACCAAAGAGACCCAGTACTTC. Protein product: CASRGIWGTKETQYF.